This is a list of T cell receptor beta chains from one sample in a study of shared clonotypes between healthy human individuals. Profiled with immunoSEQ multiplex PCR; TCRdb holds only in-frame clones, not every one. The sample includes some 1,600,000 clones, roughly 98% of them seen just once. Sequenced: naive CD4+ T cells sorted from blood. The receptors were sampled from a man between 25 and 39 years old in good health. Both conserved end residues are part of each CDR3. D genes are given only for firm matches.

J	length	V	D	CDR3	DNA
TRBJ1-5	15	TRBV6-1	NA	CASILGQGVMQPQHF	NA
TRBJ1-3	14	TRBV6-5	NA	CASSYDFAGNTIYF	TGTGCCAGCAGTTACGACTTCGCTGGAAACACCATATATTTT
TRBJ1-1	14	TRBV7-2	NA	CASTKGRMNTEAFF	TGTGCCAGCACCAAGGGGCGAATGAACACTGAAGCTTTCTTT
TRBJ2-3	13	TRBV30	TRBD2	CAWKTSGTDTQYF	TGTGCCTGGAAGACTAGCGGCACAGATACGCAGTATTTT
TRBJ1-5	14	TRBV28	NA	CASSRGYSNQPQHF	TGTGCCAGCAGTCGGGGGTATAGCAATCAGCCCCAGCATTTT
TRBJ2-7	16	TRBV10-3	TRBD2	CAISESGGRRPYEQYF	TGTGCCATCAGTGAGTCCGGGGGGAGGCGCCCCTACGAGCAGTACTTC
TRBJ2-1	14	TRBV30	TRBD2	CAWSSGSIYNEQFF	TGTGCCTGGAGTAGCGGGAGTATCTACAATGAGCAGTTCTTC
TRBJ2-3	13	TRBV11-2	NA	CASSLGGTDTQYF	TGTGCCAGCAGCTTAGGTGGCACAGATACGCAGTATTTT
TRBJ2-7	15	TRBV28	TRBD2	CASRPSREGRYEQYF	TGTGCCAGCAGACCTTCTCGGGAGGGCCGCTACGAGCAGTACTTC
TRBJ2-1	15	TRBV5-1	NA	CASSLSVLLNNEQFF	TGCGCCAGCAGCTTGTCCGTTCTCCTGAACAATGAGCAGTTCTTC
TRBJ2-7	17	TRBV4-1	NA	CASSHVLVDRRNYEQYF	TGCGCCAGCAGCCATGTACTGGTCGACAGGAGAAACTACGAGCAGTACTTC
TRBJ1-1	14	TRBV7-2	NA	CASSFGIIGSEAFF	TGTGCCAGCAGCTTCGGGATCATCGGATCTGAAGCTTTCTTT
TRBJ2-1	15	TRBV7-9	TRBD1	CASSAIRTGPNEQFF	TGTGCCAGCAGCGCGATCCGGACAGGACCGAATGAGCAGTTCTTC
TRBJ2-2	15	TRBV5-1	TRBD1	CASTKDRQATGELFF	TGCGCCAGCACCAAGGACAGGCAAGCTACCGGGGAGCTGTTTTTT
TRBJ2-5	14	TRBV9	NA	CASSVGARQETQYF	TGTGCCAGCAGCGTAGGTGCAAGACAAGAGACCCAGTACTTC
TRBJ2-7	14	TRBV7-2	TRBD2	CASSSSGSPYEQYF	TGTGCCAGCAGCTCTAGCGGGAGTCCCTACGAGCAGTACTTC
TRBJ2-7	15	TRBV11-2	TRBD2	CASSLEAGRAHEQYF	TGTGCCAGCAGCTTAGAAGCGGGGAGGGCCCACGAGCAGTACTTC
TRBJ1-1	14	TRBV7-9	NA	CASSPQPGDTEAFF	TGTGCCAGCAGCCCACAACCTGGGGACACTGAAGCTTTCTTT
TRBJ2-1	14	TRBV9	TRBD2	CASSVASGYNEQFF	TGTGCCAGCAGCGTGGCTAGCGGTTACAATGAGCAGTTCTTC
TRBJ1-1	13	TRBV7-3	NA	CASSSAADTEAFF	TGTGCCAGCAGCTCCGCTGCAGACACTGAAGCTTTCTTT
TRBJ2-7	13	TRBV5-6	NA	CASSLASSYEQYF	TGTGCCAGCAGCTTGGCGTCTTCCTACGAGCAGTACTTC
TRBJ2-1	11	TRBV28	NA	CASERHNEQFF	TGTGCCAGTGAGCGGCACAATGAGCAGTTCTTC
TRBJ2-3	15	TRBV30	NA	CAWSTGHVFTDTQYF	TGTGCCTGGAGCACGGGGCACGTCTTCACAGATACGCAGTATTTT
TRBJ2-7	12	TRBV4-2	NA	CASSQDSGEQYF	TGTGCCAGCAGCCAAGACTCGGGCGAGCAGTACTTC
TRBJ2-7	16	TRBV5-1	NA	CASSLAPGGGTYEQYF	TGCGCCAGCAGCTTGGCCCCAGGGGGGGGTACCTACGAGCAGTACTTC
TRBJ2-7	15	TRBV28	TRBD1	CASRSTGGAPYEQYF	TGTGCCAGCAGATCTACAGGGGGCGCCCCCTACGAGCAGTACTTC
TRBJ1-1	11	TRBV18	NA	CASSQTGEAFF	TGTGCCAGCTCACAAACAGGGGAAGCTTTCTTT
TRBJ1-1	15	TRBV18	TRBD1	CASSLRTGWDTEAFF	TGTGCCAGCTCACTCCGGACAGGGTGGGACACTGAAGCTTTCTTT
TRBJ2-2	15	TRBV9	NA	CASSPKIATTGELFF	TGTGCCAGCAGCCCCAAGATAGCGACGACCGGGGAGCTGTTTTTT
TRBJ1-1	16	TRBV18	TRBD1	CASSPLRGQGATEAFF	TGTGCCAGCTCACCACTGCGAGGACAGGGGGCCACTGAAGCTTTCTTT
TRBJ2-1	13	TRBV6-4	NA	CASSGEGGNEQFF	TGTGCCAGCAGTGGTGAGGGTGGGAATGAGCAGTTCTTC
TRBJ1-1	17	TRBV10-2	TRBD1	CASSESILGTGVTEAFF	TGCGCCAGCAGTGAGTCGATCCTCGGGACAGGGGTCACTGAAGCTTTCTTT
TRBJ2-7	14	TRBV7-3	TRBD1	CASSPGTGGIEQYF	TGTGCCAGCAGCCCCGGGACAGGGGGGATCGAGCAGTACTTC
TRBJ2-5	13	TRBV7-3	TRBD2	CASSSGLEETQYF	TGTGCCAGCAGCTCGGGACTAGAGGAGACCCAGTACTTC
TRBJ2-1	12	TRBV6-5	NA	CASSREGTEQFF	TGTGCCAGCAGCCGCGAAGGAACCGAGCAGTTCTTC
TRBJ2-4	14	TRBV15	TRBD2	CATSRVTSGNIQYF	TGTGCCACCAGCAGAGTGACTAGCGGAAACATTCAGTACTTC
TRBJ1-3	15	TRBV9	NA	CASSVGAQVGNTIYF	TGTGCCAGCAGCGTAGGGGCGCAGGTTGGAAACACCATATATTTT
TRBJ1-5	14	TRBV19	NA	CASSLRDGYQPQHF	TGTGCCAGTAGTCTCAGGGACGGTTATCAGCCCCAGCATTTT
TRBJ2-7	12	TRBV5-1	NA	CASRRDGYEQYF	TGCGCCAGCAGGCGGGACGGCTACGAGCAGTACTTC
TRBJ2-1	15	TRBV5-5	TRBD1	CASSFGDRIHNEQFF	TGTGCCAGCAGCTTTGGGGACAGGATACACAATGAGCAGTTCTTC
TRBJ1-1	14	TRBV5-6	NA	CASSFGTLNTEAFF	TGTGCCAGCAGCTTCGGGACCTTGAACACTGAAGCTTTCTTT